This T cell receptor (beta chain) comes out of a study of control samples from healthy donors and cancer patients (dated by TCRdb to about 2020). Per the germline V gene (reference sequence), SEHNR is the CDR1 and FQNEAQ is the CDR2. The CDR3, cysteine through phenylalanine, is 13 amino acids long. This entry keeps only the CDR3 DNA: 39 bases, framed from base 1. Deletion took 4 bases off V and 6 bases off J, with a span of 10 bases between the germline ends. Libraries were built with the immunoSEQ multiplex PCR assay. As stored in TCRdb, this immuneACCESS dataset retains in-frame rearrangements with V and J assigned. A fraction of the clones does not appear; measured against another copy, unresolved V genes explain less than half of the discrepancy, and the remainder lacks a known reason. This sample lists around 45,000 clones; approximately 70% were detected once. The biggest ten clones account for 15% to 20% of the sample.

In regard to this clone: Its antigen is unknown. Base qualities are not at hand, and no much larger clone is one base apart.

This receptor was taken from a male donor with melanoma. Material: formalin-fixed, paraffin-embedded tissue. The sequence links TRBV7-9 to TRBJ1-5; possibly the D gene is TRBD1, per 5 matching bases. This receptor carries the CDR3 CASSYTGLQPQHF. The sequenced DNA: TGTGCCAGCAGCTATACAGGACTTCAGCCCCAGCATTTT.